This T cell receptor beta chain was sequenced for a study of low-dose radiotherapy and immunotherapy resistance in tumors. Study-wide background: For Cohort 1, fractions of 0.5 Gy were given every 2 weeks, reaching 6.5 Gy overall. The 200 mg/m2 dose of intravenous cyclophosphamide was given every two weeks, one day before radiation and immunotherapy.

This clonotype appeared many times. CDR1 and CDR2 (germline): SGHTA, FQGNSA. The V gene lost 0 bases and the J gene lost 11 bases, with 19 bases spanning the gap. CDR3 length: 15 residues. Covering alpha and beta chains, TRAV- and TRBV-specific primers were used for the first-strand cDNA. Amplification, which lasted about 20 PCR cycles, used a constant-region primer and V-primer adapter to amplify TCRs. TCRdb re-called the reads with MiXCR, one entry per CDR3 protein. Of more than 70,000 distinct CDR3 sequences in the sample, about a third were seen once. The time point: before trial treatment. Donors, who were enrolled in a single-arm phase I dose-escalation trial, received nivolumab, ipilimumab, aspirin, low-dose cyclophosphamide and low-dose radiotherapy. Eligibility was restricted to patients presenting with advanced solid tumors that lacked tumor-infiltrating lymphocytes.

The source material was PBMCs, sampled before treatment. The chain joins TRBV7-2 to TRBJ1-1, with D possibly matching TRBD1 (5 bases). This TCR was recovered from a female donor with ovarian cancer. CDR3 sequence: CASSLALGRAGVAFF. The DNA for the CDR3 is TGTGCCAGCAGCTTAGCGCTGGGCAGGGCAGGTGTTGCTTTCTTT.